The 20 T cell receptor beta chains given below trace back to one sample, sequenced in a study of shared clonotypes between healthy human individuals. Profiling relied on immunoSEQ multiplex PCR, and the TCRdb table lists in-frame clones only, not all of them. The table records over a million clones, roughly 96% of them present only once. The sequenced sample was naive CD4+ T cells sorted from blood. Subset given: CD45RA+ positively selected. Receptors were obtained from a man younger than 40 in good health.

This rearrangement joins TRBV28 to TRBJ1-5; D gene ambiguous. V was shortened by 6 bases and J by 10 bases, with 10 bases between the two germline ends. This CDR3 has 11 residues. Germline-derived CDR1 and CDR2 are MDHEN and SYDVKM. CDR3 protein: CASSVGIPQHF. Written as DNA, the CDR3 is TGTGCCAGCAGCGTTGGAATTCCCCAGCATTTT. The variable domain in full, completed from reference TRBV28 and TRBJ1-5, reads DVKVTQSSRYLVKRTGEKVFLECVQDMDHENMFWYRQDPGLGLRLIYFSYDVKMKEKGDIPEGYSVSREKKERFSLILESASTNQTSMYLCASSVGIPQHFGDGTRLSIL.

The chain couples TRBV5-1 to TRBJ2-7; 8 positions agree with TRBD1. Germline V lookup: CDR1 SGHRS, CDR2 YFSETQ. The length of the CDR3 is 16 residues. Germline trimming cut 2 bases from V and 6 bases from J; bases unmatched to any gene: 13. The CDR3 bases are TGCGCCAGCAGCTTCGAGGCGGGACAGGCCAGGGGCGAGCAGTACTTC. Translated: CASSFEAGQARGEQYF.

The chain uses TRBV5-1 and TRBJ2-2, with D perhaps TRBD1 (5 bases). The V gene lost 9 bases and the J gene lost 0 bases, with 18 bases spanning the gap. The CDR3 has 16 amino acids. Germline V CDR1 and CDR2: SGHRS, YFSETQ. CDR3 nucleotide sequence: TGCGCCACCGCGAGAGAGGACATGCCGAACACCGGGGAGCTGTTTTTT. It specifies CATAREDMPNTGELFF.

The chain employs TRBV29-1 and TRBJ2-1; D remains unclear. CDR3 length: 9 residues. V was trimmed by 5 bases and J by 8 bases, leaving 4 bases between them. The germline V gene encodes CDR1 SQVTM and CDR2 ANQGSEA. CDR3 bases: TGCAGCGTTAGTTATGAGCAGTTCTTC. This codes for CSVSYEQFF.

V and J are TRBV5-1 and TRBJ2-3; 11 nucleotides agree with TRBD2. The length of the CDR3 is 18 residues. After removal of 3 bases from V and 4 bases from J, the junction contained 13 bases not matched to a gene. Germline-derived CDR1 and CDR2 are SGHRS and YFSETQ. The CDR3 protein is CASSSGLAGGKSSDTQYF. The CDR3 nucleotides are TGCGCCAGCAGCTCAGGACTAGCGGGTGGAAAATCTTCAGATACGCAGTATTTT.

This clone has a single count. CDR3 DNA sequence: TGTGCCAGCAGCAAATGCTCGGACAGGCGTTACTACGAGCAGTACTTC. Translation gives CASSKCSDRRYYEQYF. The chain couples TRBV21-1 to TRBJ2-7; TRBD1, the D gene given by the table, was not confirmed from the DNA. TRBV21-1 is termed a pseudogene. The CDR3 extends over 16 amino acids.

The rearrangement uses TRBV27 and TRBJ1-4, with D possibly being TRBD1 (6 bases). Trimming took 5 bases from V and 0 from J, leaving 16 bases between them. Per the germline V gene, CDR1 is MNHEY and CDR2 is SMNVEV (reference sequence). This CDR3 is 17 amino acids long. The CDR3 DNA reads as TGTGCCAGCAGTAGGGGGACGGGCCTTGCAACTAATGAAAAACTGTTTTTT. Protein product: CASSRGTGLATNEKLFF.

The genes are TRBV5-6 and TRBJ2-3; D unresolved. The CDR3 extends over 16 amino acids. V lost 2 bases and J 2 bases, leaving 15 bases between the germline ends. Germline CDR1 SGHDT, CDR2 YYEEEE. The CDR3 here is CASSFRHLISTDTQYF. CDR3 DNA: TGTGCCAGCAGCTTCCGACACCTAATATCCACAGATACGCAGTATTTT. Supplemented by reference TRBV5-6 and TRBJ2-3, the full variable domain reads DAGVTQSPTHLIKTRGQQVTLRCSPKSGHDTVSWYQQALGQGPQFIFQYYEEEERQRGNFPDRFSGHQFPNYSSELNVNALLLGDSALYLCASSFRHLISTDTQYFGPGTRLTVL.

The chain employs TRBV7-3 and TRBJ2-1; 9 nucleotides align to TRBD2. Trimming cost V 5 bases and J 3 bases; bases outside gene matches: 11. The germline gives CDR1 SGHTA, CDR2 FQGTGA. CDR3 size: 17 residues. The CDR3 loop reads CASSLLGVAGVYNEQFF. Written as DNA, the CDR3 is TGTGCCAGCAGCCTCCTTGGGGTAGCGGGAGTCTACAATGAGCAGTTCTTC. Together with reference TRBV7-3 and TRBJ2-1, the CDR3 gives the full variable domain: GAGVSQTPSNKVTEKGKYVELRCDPISGHTALYWYRQSLGQGPEFLIYFQGTGAADDSGLPNDRFFAVRPEGSVSTLKIQRTERGDSAVYLCASSLLGVAGVYNEQFFGPGTRLTVL.

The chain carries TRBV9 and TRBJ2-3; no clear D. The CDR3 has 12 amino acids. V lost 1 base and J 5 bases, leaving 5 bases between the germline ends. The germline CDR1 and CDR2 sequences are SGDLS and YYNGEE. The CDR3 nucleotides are TGTGCCAGCAGCGTACAGGAAGATACGCAGTATTTT. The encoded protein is CASSVQEDTQYF.

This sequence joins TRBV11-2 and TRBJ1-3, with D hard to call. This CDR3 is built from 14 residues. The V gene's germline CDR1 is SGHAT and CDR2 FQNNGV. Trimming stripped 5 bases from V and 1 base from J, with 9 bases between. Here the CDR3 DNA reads TGTGCCAGCAGCCTCGGGCAATCTGGAAACACCATATATTTT. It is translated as CASSLGQSGNTIYF. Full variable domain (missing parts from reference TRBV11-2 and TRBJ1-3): EAGVAQSPRYKIIEKRQSVAFWCNPISGHATLYWYQQILGQGPKLLIQFQNNGVVDDSQLPKDRFSAERLKGVDSTLKIQPAKLEDSAVYLCASSLGQSGNTIYFGEGSWLTVV.

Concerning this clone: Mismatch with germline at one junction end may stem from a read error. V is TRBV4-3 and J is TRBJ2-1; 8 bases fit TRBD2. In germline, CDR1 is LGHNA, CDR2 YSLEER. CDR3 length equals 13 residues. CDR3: CASSQEGTRPGLF. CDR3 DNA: TGCGCCAGCAGCCAAGAGGGGACTAGGCCCGGGCTCTTC.

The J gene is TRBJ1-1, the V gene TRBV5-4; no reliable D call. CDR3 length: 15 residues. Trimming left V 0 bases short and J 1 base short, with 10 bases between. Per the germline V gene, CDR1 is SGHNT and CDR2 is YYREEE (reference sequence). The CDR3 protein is CASSLGADENTEAFF. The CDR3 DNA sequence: TGTGCCAGCAGCTTGGGGGCAGACGAGAACACTGAAGCTTTCTTT.

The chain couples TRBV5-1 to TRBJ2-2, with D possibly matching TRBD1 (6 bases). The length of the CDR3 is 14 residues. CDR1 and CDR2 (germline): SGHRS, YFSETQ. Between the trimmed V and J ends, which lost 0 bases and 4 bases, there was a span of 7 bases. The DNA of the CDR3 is TGCGCCAGCAGCTTGGCACAGGGCACCGGGGAGCTGTTTTTT. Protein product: CASSLAQGTGELFF.

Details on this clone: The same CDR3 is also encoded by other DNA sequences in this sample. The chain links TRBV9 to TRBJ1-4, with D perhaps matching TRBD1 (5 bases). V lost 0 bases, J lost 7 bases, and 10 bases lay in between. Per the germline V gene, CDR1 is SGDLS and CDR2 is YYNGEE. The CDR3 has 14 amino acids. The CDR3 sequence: CASSVAGGGEKLFF. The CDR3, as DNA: TGTGCCAGCAGCGTAGCCGGGGGTGGTGAAAAACTGTTTTTT.

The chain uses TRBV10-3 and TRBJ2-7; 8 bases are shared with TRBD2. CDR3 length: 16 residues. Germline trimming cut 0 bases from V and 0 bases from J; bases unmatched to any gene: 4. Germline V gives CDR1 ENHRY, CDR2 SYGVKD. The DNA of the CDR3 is TGTGCCATCAGTGAGTCGGAACTAGCGGCCTCCTACGAGCAGTACTTC. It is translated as CAISESELAASYEQYF.

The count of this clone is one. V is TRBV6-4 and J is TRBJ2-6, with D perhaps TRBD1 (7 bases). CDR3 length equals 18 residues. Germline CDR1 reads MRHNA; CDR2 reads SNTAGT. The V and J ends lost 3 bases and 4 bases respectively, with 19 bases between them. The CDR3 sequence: CASSDHHIRGAGANVLTF. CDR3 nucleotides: TGTGCCAGCAGTGATCACCACATCAGGGGGGCCGGGGCCAACGTCCTGACTTTC.

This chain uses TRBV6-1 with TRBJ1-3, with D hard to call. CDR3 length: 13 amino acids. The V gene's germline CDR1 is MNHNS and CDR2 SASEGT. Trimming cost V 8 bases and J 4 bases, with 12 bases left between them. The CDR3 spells CASRPGFGNTIYF. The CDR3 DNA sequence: TGTGCCAGCCGCCCTGGGTTCGGAAACACCATATATTTT.

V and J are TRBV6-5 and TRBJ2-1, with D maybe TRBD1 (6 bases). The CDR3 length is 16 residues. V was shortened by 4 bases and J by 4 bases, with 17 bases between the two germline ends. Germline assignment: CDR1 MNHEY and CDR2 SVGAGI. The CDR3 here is CASSSRGRGPYNEQFF. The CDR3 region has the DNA TGTGCCAGCAGTTCCAGGGGAAGAGGGCCGTACAATGAGCAGTTCTTC.

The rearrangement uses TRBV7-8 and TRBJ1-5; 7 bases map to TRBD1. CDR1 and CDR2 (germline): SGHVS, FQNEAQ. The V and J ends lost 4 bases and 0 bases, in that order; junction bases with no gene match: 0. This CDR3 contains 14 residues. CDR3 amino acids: CASSYRGSNQPQHF. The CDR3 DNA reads TGTGCCAGCAGCTACAGGGGTAGCAATCAGCCCCAGCATTTT. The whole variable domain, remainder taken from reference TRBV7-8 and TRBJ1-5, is GAGVSQSPRYKVAKRGQDVALRCDPISGHVSLFWYQQALGQGPEFLTYFQNEAQLDKSGLPSDRFFAERPEGSVSTLKIQRTQQEDSAVYLCASSYRGSNQPQHFGDGTRLSIL.